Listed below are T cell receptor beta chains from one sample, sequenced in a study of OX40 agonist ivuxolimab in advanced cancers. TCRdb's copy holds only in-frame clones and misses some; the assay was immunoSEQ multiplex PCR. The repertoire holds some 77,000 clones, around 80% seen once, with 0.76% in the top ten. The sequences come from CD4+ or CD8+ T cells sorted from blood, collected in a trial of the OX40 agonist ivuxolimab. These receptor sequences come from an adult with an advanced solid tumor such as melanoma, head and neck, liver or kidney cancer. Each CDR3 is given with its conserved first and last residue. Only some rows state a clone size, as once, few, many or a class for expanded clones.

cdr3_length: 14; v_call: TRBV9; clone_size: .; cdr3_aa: CASSPREGSYEQYF
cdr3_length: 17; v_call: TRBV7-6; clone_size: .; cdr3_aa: CASSLPSGITGQETQYF
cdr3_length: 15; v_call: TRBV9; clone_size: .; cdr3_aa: CASSPRQGRGDGYTF
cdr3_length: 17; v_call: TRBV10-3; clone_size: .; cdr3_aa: CAISDGGVHRPSYEQYF
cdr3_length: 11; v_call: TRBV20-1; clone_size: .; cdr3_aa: CSALPHNEQFF
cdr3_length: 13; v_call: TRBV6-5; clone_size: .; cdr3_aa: CASSAPFEETQYF
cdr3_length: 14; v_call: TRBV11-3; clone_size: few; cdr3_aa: CASSLGVSTDTQYF
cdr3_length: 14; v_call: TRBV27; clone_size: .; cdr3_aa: CASSPRQKYSPLHF
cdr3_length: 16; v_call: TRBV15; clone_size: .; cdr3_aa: CATSRSKRHSSYEQYF
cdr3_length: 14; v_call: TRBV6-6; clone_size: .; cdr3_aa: CASRTNGQAYGYTF
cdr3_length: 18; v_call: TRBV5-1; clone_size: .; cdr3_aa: CASSLGGLAGGLTDTQYF
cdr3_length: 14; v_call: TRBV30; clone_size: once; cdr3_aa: CAWSPRDKRREQYF
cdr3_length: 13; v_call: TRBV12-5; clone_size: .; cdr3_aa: CASGLRDTTEAFF
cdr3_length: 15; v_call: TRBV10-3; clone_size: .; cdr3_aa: CASSHSSSGANVLTF
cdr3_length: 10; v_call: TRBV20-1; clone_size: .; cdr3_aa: CSGPGETQYF
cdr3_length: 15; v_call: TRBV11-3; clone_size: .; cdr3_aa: CASSWNSGATYEQYF
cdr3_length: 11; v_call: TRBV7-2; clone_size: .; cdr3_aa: CASSSFYEQYF
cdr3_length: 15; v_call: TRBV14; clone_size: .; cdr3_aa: CASTQGWRMNTEAFF
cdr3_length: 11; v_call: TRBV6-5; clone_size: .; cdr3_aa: CASSEGQPQHF
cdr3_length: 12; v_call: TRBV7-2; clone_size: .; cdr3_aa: CASSLGRGSQYF
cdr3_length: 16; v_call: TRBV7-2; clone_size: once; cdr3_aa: CASSDRGQLSTDTQYF
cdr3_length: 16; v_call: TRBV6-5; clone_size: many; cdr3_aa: CASSYGRGESRNTIYF
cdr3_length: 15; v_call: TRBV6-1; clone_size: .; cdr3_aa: CASSAGDPMNTEAFF
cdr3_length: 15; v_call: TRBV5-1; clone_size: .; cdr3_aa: CASSPTIVLNYGYTF
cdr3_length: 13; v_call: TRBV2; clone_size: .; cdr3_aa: CASSTRGTGELFF
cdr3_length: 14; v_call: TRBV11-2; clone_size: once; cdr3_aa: CASSGNRGLTEAFF
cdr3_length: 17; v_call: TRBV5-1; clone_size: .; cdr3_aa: CASSLAGVAGGQGTQYF
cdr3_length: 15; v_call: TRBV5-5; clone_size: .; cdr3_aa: CASSFSASPQETQYF
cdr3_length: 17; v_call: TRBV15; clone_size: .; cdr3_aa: CATSRELFWDRGSPLHF
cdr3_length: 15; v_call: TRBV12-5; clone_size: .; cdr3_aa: CASGPGIGSYTEAFF
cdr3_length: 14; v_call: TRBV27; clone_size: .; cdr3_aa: CASSLWGRGSEQYF